Listed below are T cell receptor beta chains from one sample, sequenced in a study of T cells in localized non-small cell lung cancer. The repertoire was sequenced with immunoSEQ multiplex PCR; TCRdb's copy has only in-frame clones and lacks some. The sample has about 92,000 clones; roughly 93% are singletons. The source was PBMCs, collected before any cancer treatment. Receptor source: a woman between 40 and 69 years old with stage II squamous cell lung carcinoma. The CDR3 runs from the conserved cysteine through the conserved F or W. A D gene is named only where the DNA matches it firmly. The size entry is marked missing in some rows and otherwise reads once, few, many or a size class.

d_call	clone_size	v_call	j_call	cdr3_aa	cdr3_nt
NA	NA	TRBV5-5	TRBJ2-1	CASSFHNEQFF	TGTGCCAGCAGCTTCCACAATGAGCAGTTCTTC
NA	NA	TRBV19	TRBJ1-1	CASSSPRQRAFF	TGTGCCAGTAGCTCTCCACGGCAGCGAGCTTTCTTT
NA	NA	TRBV30	TRBJ2-2	CAWRALGTGELFF	TGTGCCTGGAGGGCCCTTGGGACCGGGGAGCTGTTTTTT
NA	NA	TRBV5-1	TRBJ2-4	CASSQSLAKNIQYF	TGCGCCAGCAGCCAGTCACTAGCCAAAAACATTCAGTACTTC
NA	NA	TRBV4-1	TRBJ1-1	CASSQGSLEAFF	TGCGCCAGCAGCCAAGGTAGTCTTGAAGCTTTCTTT
TRBD1	NA	TRBV12-5	TRBJ1-4	CASGGDRGQLFF	TGTGCTAGTGGAGGGGACAGGGGGCAACTGTTTTTT
NA	once	TRBV29-1	TRBJ1-1	CSVEVYNTEAFF	TGCAGCGTTGAGGTCTATAACACTGAAGCTTTCTTT
NA	NA	TRBV19	TRBJ1-3	CASTNLRVAGTAGNTIYF	TGTGCCAGTACTAATCTTAGGGTGGCAGGAACGGCTGGAAACACCATATATTTT
TRBD1	NA	TRBV5-1	TRBJ1-2	CASSLEGQGAKKEGYTF	TGCGCCAGCAGCTTGGAGGGACAGGGGGCTAAAAAGGAGGGCTACACCTTC
NA	NA	TRBV28	TRBJ1-1	CASSPTIGEAFF	TGTGCCAGCAGCCCCACAATCGGTGAAGCTTTCTTT
TRBD1	NA	TRBV18	TRBJ2-7	CASSPGTDRGYEQYF	TGTGCCAGCTCACCCGGAACCGACAGGGGCTACGAGCAGTACTTC
TRBD1	NA	TRBV30	TRBJ1-5	CAWTGGQGRWDRLDQPQHF	TGTGCCTGGACTGGGGGACAGGGGCGTTGGGACCGATTAGATCAGCCCCAGCATTTT
NA	NA	TRBV4-1	TRBJ2-5	CASSPGGGLYQETQYF	TGCGCCAGCAGCCCAGGGGGGGGGTTGTACCAAGAGACCCAGTACTTC
TRBD2	NA	TRBV18	TRBJ2-1	CASQGLAEYNEQFF	TGTGCCAGCCAGGGACTAGCGGAGTACAATGAGCAGTTCTTC
TRBD1	once	TRBV14	TRBJ2-5	CASSPAGQGNPKETQYF	TGTGCCAGCAGCCCGGCGGGACAGGGTAATCCCAAAGAGACCCAGTACTTC
TRBD1	NA	TRBV7-2	TRBJ1-2	CASSSGQGSYGYTF	TGTGCCAGCAGCTCTGGACAGGGGAGTTATGGCTACACCTTC
TRBD2	NA	TRBV2	TRBJ2-1	CASGTSGSLEQFF	TGTGCCAGCGGGACTAGCGGCTCCCTAGAGCAGTTCTTC
NA	NA	TRBV5-6	TRBJ2-7	CASSLGAPYEQYF	TGTGCCAGCAGCTTGGGGGCCCCCTACGAGCAGTACTTC
NA	NA	TRBV2	TRBJ1-4	CASRRNEKLFF	TGTGCCAGCAGGCGGAATGAAAAACTGTTTTTT
NA	NA	TRBV1	TRBJ2-3	CTSSPPPGLAEDSTDTQYF	TGCACCAGCAGCCCACCTCCGGGACTAGCGGAAGATAGCACAGATACGCAGTATTTT
TRBD2	NA	TRBV27	TRBJ2-2	CASSLSPREGGTGELFF	TGTGCCAGCAGTTTATCCCCGCGGGAGGGAGGAACCGGGGAGCTGTTTTTT
TRBD1	NA	TRBV27	TRBJ1-2	CASNLRGRGYGYTF	TGTGCCAGCAACTTAAGGGGGCGCGGCTATGGCTACACCTTC
TRBD1	NA	TRBV7-2	TRBJ2-7	CASRGTGQGAGSYEQYF	TGTGCCAGCAGAGGGACCGGACAGGGGGCCGGCTCCTACGAGCAGTACTTC
TRBD2	NA	TRBV28	TRBJ2-1	CASCLLLAGVRNEQFF	TGTGCCAGCTGCCTTCTTCTAGCGGGAGTTCGCAATGAGCAGTTCTTC
NA	NA	TRBV7-6	TRBJ2-1	CASSPIDFSAYNEQFF	TGTGCCAGCAGCCCGATAGACTTCTCCGCCTACAATGAGCAGTTCTTC
NA	NA	TRBV6-1	TRBJ1-4	CASRLSLLGVEKLFF	TGTGCCAGCAGGCTGTCCCTGCTTGGTGTCGAAAAACTGTTTTTT
TRBD1	NA	TRBV6-1	TRBJ1-5	CASSRGQGTGQPQHF	TGTGCCAGCAGCCGCGGACAGGGGACGGGCCAGCCCCAGCATTTT
TRBD2	NA	TRBV27	TRBJ2-1	CASSRTSGEFLNEQFF	TGTGCCAGCAGTCGGACTAGCGGGGAGTTCCTCAATGAGCAGTTCTTC
NA	NA	TRBV28	TRBJ1-4	CASSFPGSNEKLFF	TGTGCCAGCAGTTTCCCGGGGTCTAATGAAAAACTGTTTTTT
NA	NA	TRBV5-1	TRBJ1-4	CASSLASPRQDGKLFF	TGCGCCAGCAGCTTGGCCTCTCCCCGACAGGATGGAAAACTGTTTTTT
TRBD1	few	TRBV5-1	TRBJ1-2	CASSLVSGQAPYGYTF	TGCGCCAGCAGCTTGGTGTCTGGACAGGCGCCGTATGGCTACACCTTC
TRBD1	NA	TRBV7-6	TRBJ2-5	CASSLGQGYETQYF	TGTGCCAGCAGCCTTGGACAGGGTTACGAAACCCAGTACTTC
TRBD1	NA	TRBV6-1	TRBJ1-5	CASSPRTGQNWPQHF	TGTGCCAGCAGTCCTAGGACAGGGCAGAACTGGCCCCAGCATTTT
TRBD1	once	TRBV2	TRBJ1-2	CASSGVDRGANYGYTF	TGTGCCAGCAGTGGGGTGGACAGGGGCGCTAACTATGGCTACACCTTC
NA	NA	TRBV2	TRBJ2-1	CASSEVRTLSYNEQFF	TGTGCCAGCAGTGAAGTTCGGACTCTGTCCTACAATGAGCAGTTCTTC
NA	NA	TRBV6-1	TRBJ1-5	CASMDRSNQPQHF	TGTGCCAGCATGGATAGGAGCAATCAGCCCCAGCATTTT
NA	NA	TRBV15	TRBJ1-2	CATHDPLYGYTF	TGTGCCACCCACGACCCATTATATGGCTACACCTTC
NA	NA	TRBV2	TRBJ1-1	CASSEAGRPEAFF	TGTGCCAGCAGTGAAGCGGGAAGGCCTGAAGCTTTCTTT